Each of the 6 T cell receptor beta chains below was sequenced from the same sample in a study of T cell repertoires in cytomegalovirus infection. No cognate antigen is known for these TCRs. TCRdb processed the reads anew with MiXCR; each CDR3 protein has one entry. Among some 900,000 distinct CDR3 sequences listed, 30% to 35% were seen once. Sequenced material: cultured CD8+ T cells from PBMCs, taken from culture after CMV antigen stimulation. Receptors originate from a human donor in good health (CMV status not recorded). Some clones in this sample may be carry-over from other donors' samples.

This chain links TRBV7-6 with TRBJ2-2; D perhaps matches TRBD2 (6 bases). Trimming cost V 5 bases and J 1 base, with 17 bases left between them. The germline CDR1 and CDR2 sequences are SGHVS and FNYEAQ. The CDR3 contains 17 residues. CDR3 bases: TGTGCCAGCAGCCCCATCCTAGTGGGGGGGAACACCGGGGAGCTGTTTTTT. Translated, it gives CASSPILVGGNTGELFF.

V is TRBV27 and J is TRBJ2-2, with TRBD2 as a possible D gene (5 bases). V was cut by 6 bases and J by 7 bases, with 15 bases left in between. The CDR3 extends over 14 amino acids. Germline CDR1 and CDR2: MNHEY and SMNVEV (reference sequence). The CDR3 nucleotides read TGTGCCAGCAGCCAAGGACTGTCTGGCGGGGAGCTGTTTTTT. Its translation is CASSQGLSGGELFF.

CDR3 DNA sequence: TGTGCCAGCAGTTACATAGGGACAACTAAAGTGGTTCCTGTCCCCGATGAGCAGTTCTTC. Translated: CASSYIGTTKVVPVPDEQFF. The gene calls are TRBV6-2 or TRBV6-3 and TRBJ2-1; D perhaps matches TRBD1 (6 bases). With 2 bases removed from V and 8 bases from J, the gap between germline ends came to 31 bases. Germline CDR1 is MNHEY and CDR2 is SVGEGT. The CDR3 runs 20 residues.

This clonotype was detected only a few times. The chain's CDR3 is CASGFWTSGARDTGELFF. In nucleotides, the CDR3 is TGTGCCAGCGGCTTCTGGACTAGCGGGGCCCGGGACACCGGGGAGCTGTTTTTT. J is TRBJ2-2 and V is TRBV27; 12 bases map to TRBD2. The germline gives CDR1 MNHEY, CDR2 SMNVEV (reference sequence). This CDR3 is 18 amino acids long. V dropped 8 bases and J dropped 3; count of bases not matched to a gene: 13.

This clonotype was observed a few times. The chain couples TRBV6-1 to TRBJ2-7, with D unresolved. The germline CDR1 and CDR2 sequences are MNHNS and SASEGT. Trimming stripped 3 bases from V and 2 bases from J, with 11 bases between. The CDR3 extends over 14 amino acids. CDR3 protein: CASSDLEITYEQYF. The CDR3 DNA reads as TGTGCCAGCAGTGATCTGGAAATAACCTACGAGCAGTACTTC.

Many counts were recorded for this clonotype. The chain couples TRBV7-2 to TRBJ2-5; tentatively, D is TRBD1 (6 bases). Trimming removed 5 bases from V and 2 bases from J, with 15 bases in between. CDR1 SGHTA and CDR2 FQGNSA come from the germline V gene. This CDR3 is built from 15 residues. CDR3 protein: CASSVNRVVQETQYF. Written as DNA, the CDR3 is TGTGCCAGCAGCGTAAACAGGGTGGTTCAAGAGACCCAGTACTTC.